These T cell receptor beta chains were read from a single sample in a study of T cell changes during pregnancy in multiple sclerosis. The repertoire was sequenced with immunoSEQ multiplex PCR; TCRdb's copy has only in-frame clones and lacks some. This sample yields about 39,000 clones, of which 94% are seen a single time; more than 0.35% belongs to the top ten. The specimen comprised CD4+ T cells from peripheral blood mononuclear cells, sampled after pregnancy. Source of these receptors: a female donor with multiple sclerosis, enrolled in a pregnancy study. The CDR3 runs from the conserved cysteine through the conserved F or W. The D gene is left open where the match is weak. Some rows mark clone size as missing; the rest say once, few, many or name a class of expanded clone.

. | . | TRBJ2-3 | TRBV10-3 | TGTGCCATCAGACCAGGGGCGAGGGCCGTCACAGATACGCAGTATTTT | CAIRPGARAVTDTQYF
. | . | TRBJ1-1 | TRBV7-3 | TGTGCCAGCAGCTTAACGGCACGTCACACTGAAGCTTTCTTT | CASSLTARHTEAFF
. | TRBD1 | TRBJ2-7 | TRBV6-5 | TGTGCCACCGAAGACAGGGGTGGAACCTACGAGCAGTACTTC | CATEDRGGTYEQYF
. | . | TRBJ2-7 | TRBV6-5 | TGTGCCAGCAGTCGGAGGACTATCCCTCCCTACGAGCAGTACTTC | CASSRRTIPPYEQYF
. | TRBD1 | TRBJ1-1 | TRBV27 | TGTGCCAGCACCCGAGACGGGACAGTGAACACTGAAGCTTTCTTT | CASTRDGTVNTEAFF
once | TRBD2 | TRBJ2-1 | TRBV5-1 | TGCGCCAGCAGCGAACTAGCGGGGGTACTCCAGTTCTTC | CASSELAGVLQFF
. | TRBD2 | TRBJ2-2 | TRBV11-3 | TGTGCCAGCAGGCAAGAGACTAGCGGGGGTCGGGCCGGGGAGCTGTTTTTT | CASRQETSGGRAGELFF
. | . | TRBJ1-2 | TRBV27 | TGTGCCAGCAAAACCTCAGGTATCAATGGCTACACCTTC | CASKTSGINGYTF
. | . | TRBJ1-2 | TRBV7-9 | TGTGCCAGCAGCGACTCTTACATAAACCCTAACTATGGCTACACCTTC | CASSDSYINPNYGYTF
. | . | TRBJ1-2 | TRBV6-1 | TGTGCCAGCAGCGCAGGGGATGACTATGGCTACACCTTC | CASSAGDDYGYTF
few | TRBD1 | TRBJ1-3 | TRBV5-1 | TGCGCCAGCAGCTTGGAGGGGGCGGCTGGAAACACCATATATTTT | CASSLEGAAGNTIYF
once | . | TRBJ2-5 | TRBV11-2 | TGTGCCAGCAGCCCACAGGGGGGGGAGACCCAGTACTTC | CASSPQGGETQYF
. | TRBD1 | TRBJ1-2 | TRBV27 | TGTGCCAGCAGTGCTCCGGGACAGGGGTTCTATGGCTACACCTTC | CASSAPGQGFYGYTF
. | . | TRBJ2-7 | TRBV21-1 | TGTGCCAGCAGCACGACAGAATACGAGCAGTACTTC | CASSTTEYEQYF
. | . | TRBJ1-1 | TRBV5-1 | TGCGCCAGCAGCTCGCCGAAATTTACAGATTCGAACACTGAAGCTTTCTTT | CASSSPKFTDSNTEAFF
. | TRBD2 | TRBJ2-7 | TRBV19 | TGTGCCACCGAGGGAGGGGACGAGCAGTACTTC | CATEGGDEQYF
. | TRBD2 | TRBJ2-6 | TRBV9 | TGTGCCAGCAGCGTCCGGGGGGACCCTGGGGCCAACGTCCTGACTTTC | CASSVRGDPGANVLTF
. | . | TRBJ1-5 | TRBV5-1 | TGCGCCAGCAGCATCGACAGCCACGCCGGCCAGCCCCAGCATTTT | CASSIDSHAGQPQHF
. | . | TRBJ2-7 | TRBV7-8 | TGTGCCAGCAGCCCCCGGGACACATCTTACGAGCAGTACTTC | CASSPRDTSYEQYF
once | . | TRBJ1-5 | TRBV6-6 | TGTGCCAGCACCGGCCCGGGGAGGGATCAGCCCCAGCATTTT | CASTGPGRDQPQHF
. | . | TRBJ1-4 | TRBV5-4 | TGTGCCAGCAGCTTAGGGTCGGGGACAACTAATGAAAAACTGTTTTTT | CASSLGSGTTNEKLFF
. | TRBD1 | TRBJ2-1 | TRBV14 | TGTGCCAGCAGCCAAGGGACAGGGGATTACAATGAGCAGTTCTTC | CASSQGTGDYNEQFF
. | TRBD1 | TRBJ1-2 | TRBV5-8 | TGTGCCAGCAGCCCCGGGACAGGGGGAGGCTATGGCTACACCTTC | CASSPGTGGGYGYTF
. | TRBD2 | TRBJ2-1 | TRBV7-9 | TGTGCCAGCAGCCCACCCCTTAGCGGGGGGGCAAGCTCCTACAATGAGCAGTTCTTC | CASSPPLSGGASSYNEQFF
. | . | TRBJ1-6 | TRBV6-1 | TGTGCCAGCAGTGAAATAGTTCCCGCAGGTCGTGTTAGTTCACCCCTCCACTTT | CASSEIVPAGRVSSPLHF
. | . | TRBJ1-4 | TRBV19 | TGTGCCAGTAGTGGACGGACAGCAACTAATGAAAAACTGTTTTTT | CASSGRTATNEKLFF
. | . | TRBJ1-1 | TRBV2 | TGTGCCAGCAGTCTGGGGGGGATAGACACTGAAGCTTTCTTT | CASSLGGIDTEAFF
. | . | TRBJ1-6 | TRBV28 | TGTGCCAGCAGTACCGGGGGAGGAGGTTATTCACCCCTCCACTTT | CASSTGGGGYSPLHF
. | TRBD1 | TRBJ1-2 | TRBV19 | TGTGCCAGTACCACGACAGGGGCTACTAACTATGGCTACACCTTC | CASTTTGATNYGYTF
few | . | TRBJ2-7 | TRBV2 | TGTGCCAGCAGTGCTGCCAGGGCCGAGCAGTACTTC | CASSAARAEQYF
. | . | TRBJ1-2 | TRBV18 | TGTGCCAGCTCACTAAAAGAGGGATCCCGTGGCTACACCTTC | CASSLKEGSRGYTF
. | TRBD2 | TRBJ2-5 | TRBV5-4 | TGTGCCAGCAGCGGGGGGGGGAGGCAAGAGACCCAGTACTTC | CASSGGGRQETQYF
. | TRBD1 | TRBJ2-7 | TRBV5-6 | TGTGCCAGCAGCCAAACGACAGGGTACTCCTACGAGCAGTACTTC | CASSQTTGYSYEQYF
few | . | TRBJ1-2 | TRBV27 | TGTGCCAGCAGTTTGGCAGGGCAAAACTATGGCTACACCTTC | CASSLAGQNYGYTF
. | . | TRBJ2-3 | TRBV18 | TGTGCCAGCTCACGCTCGGTAGCCGATACGCAGTATTTT | CASSRSVADTQYF
. | . | TRBJ1-2 | TRBV19 | TGTGCCAGTAAAGAGGCGGGGGCCATTAACTATGGCTACACCTTC | CASKEAGAINYGYTF
. | . | TRBJ2-5 | TRBV30 | TGTGCCTGGAGTCGGTTTCTAGCTGGAGAGACCCAGTACTTC | CAWSRFLAGETQYF
once | TRBD2 | TRBJ2-7 | TRBV5-1 | TGCGCCAGCAGCCGGGAGGGGATAGGCTACGAGCAGTACTTC | CASSREGIGYEQYF
. | . | TRBJ1-1 | TRBV19 | TGTGCCAGTAGTATTTCCGGGAACACTGAAGCTTTCTTT | CASSISGNTEAFF
few | . | TRBJ2-5 | TRBV7-2 | TGTGCCAGCAGCTTACTTCCCATTCGGGAGACCCAGTACTTC | CASSLLPIRETQYF
. | TRBD1 | TRBJ1-3 | TRBV6-5 | TGTGCCAGCAGTTACTCGACAGGGACTGGAAACACCATATATTTT | CASSYSTGTGNTIYF
. | . | TRBJ1-1 | TRBV11-2 | TGTGCCAGCAGCTCTTTGGGACAAGGGACTGAAGCTTTCTTT | CASSSLGQGTEAFF
. | TRBD1 | TRBJ1-1 | TRBV28 | TGTGCCAGCAGTTTGACGACAGGGAAAGCTTTCTTT | CASSLTTGKAFF
. | . | TRBJ1-4 | TRBV5-5 | TGTGCCAGCAGCTACCGTGGGGGGTATGAAAAACTGTTTTTT | CASSYRGGYEKLFF
. | . | TRBJ2-1 | TRBV30 | TGTGCCTGGAGTGAGTCCGGGAATGAGCAGTTCTTC | CAWSESGNEQFF
. | . | TRBJ1-3 | TRBV7-2 | TGTGCCAGCAGCTTACCAGGGGGAAACACCATATATTTT | CASSLPGGNTIYF
. | TRBD1 | TRBJ2-5 | TRBV5-1 | TGCGCCAGCAGCGCCGACCGGGACAGGGGGTACCAAGAGACCCAGTACTTC | CASSADRDRGYQETQYF
. | . | TRBJ2-7 | TRBV29-1 | TGCAGCGCTGCCCCCGGTCAGGGCGAGCAGTACTTC | CSAAPGQGEQYF
. | . | TRBJ2-1 | TRBV5-1 | TGCGCCAGCAGCTTGGTAGGACAATCCTACAATGAGCAGTTCTTC | CASSLVGQSYNEQFF
. | TRBD2 | TRBJ2-7 | TRBV6-1 | TGTGCCAGCAGGATGCGGGGGGCCACCTCCTACGAGCAGTACTTC | CASRMRGATSYEQYF
. | TRBD2 | TRBJ2-3 | TRBV18 | TGTGCCAGCTCACAACTAGCGGGGGGGAGCACAGATACGCAGTATTTT | CASSQLAGGSTDTQYF
. | TRBD2 | TRBJ2-5 | TRBV2 | TGTGCCAGCAGTGACAGGAGCGGGGGGACCCGGACCCAGTACTTC | CASSDRSGGTRTQYF
. | TRBD2 | TRBJ2-1 | TRBV4-1 | TGCGCCAGCAGCCAAGTTGGGGGGGTTTACAATGAGCAGTTCTTC | CASSQVGGVYNEQFF
. | TRBD1 | TRBJ2-7 | TRBV5-6 | TGTGCCAGCAGCTTGGTAGGGACAGACTCCTACGAGCAGTACTTC | CASSLVGTDSYEQYF
. | . | TRBJ1-6 | TRBV19 | TGTGCCAGTAGTATTAATCCCCTATTGAATTCACCCCTCCACTTT | CASSINPLLNSPLHF
. | TRBD1 | TRBJ1-1 | TRBV7-2 | TGTGCCGCCCGAAGGGACAGCTACACTGAAGCTTTCTTT | CAARRDSYTEAFF
. | TRBD1 | TRBJ2-7 | TRBV11-2 | TGTGCCAGCAGCCGGGGACAGGGAACCGAGCAGTACTTC | CASSRGQGTEQYF